This T cell receptor beta chain was identified during a study of early T cells in non-severe SARS-CoV-2 infection. Tagging with unique molecular identifiers was applied to individual cDNA molecules. TCRdb re-called the 5' RACE reads with MiXCR, one entry per CDR3 protein. Of tens of thousands of distinct CDR3 sequences listed, 9.5% to 11% were seen once; the top ten hold less than 15%. This CDR3 has 12 amino acids. Unmatched junction bases numbered 3, after V lost 7 bases and J lost 6 bases. From germline, CDR1 is DFQATT and CDR2 SNEGSKA (reference sequence). This clonotype has a handful of counts. The origin of this receptor is an adult who was a healthcare worker with PCR-confirmed SARS-CoV-2 infection or an uninfected control (not recorded which). Material: whole blood. The chain carries TRBV20-1 and TRBJ1-5, with 10 bases fitting TRBD1. CDR3 loop: CSGTGGSQPQHF. CDR3 sequence (DNA): TGCAGTGGGACAGGGGGGTCTCAGCCCCAGCATTTT.